The 21 T cell receptor beta chains below were found in one sample sequenced in a study of PD-1 blockade in classical Hodgkin lymphoma. The method was immunoSEQ multiplex PCR; TCRdb's version includes in-frame clones alone and lacks a portion of them. The table includes 15,000 to 20,000 clones, roughly 77% detected once. Relapse was seen in all patients after autologous stem cell transplantation, and brentuximab vedotin exposure was variable. The material sequenced was peripheral blood mononuclear cells (PBMCs), taken before the second cycle of nivolumab. The receptors derive from a human donor with classical Hodgkin lymphoma.

V and J are TRBV29-1 and TRBJ2-3, with a tentative D call TRBD1 (6 bases). The CDR3 sequence is 13 residues long. Per germline, CDR1 SQVTM and CDR2 ANQGSEA. V lost 6 bases and J 10 bases, leaving 20 bases between the germline ends. The CDR3 sequence: CSVRQVLQSAQYF. The CDR3 region has the DNA TGCAGCGTCCGACAGGTTCTCCAGAGTGCGCAGTATTTT.

The V call is TRBV10-3, the J call TRBJ2-5; TRBD1 aligns across 8 bases. V shed 4 bases, J shed 1 base, and the junction held 2 bases outside the gene matches. Germline CDR1 is ENHRY and CDR2 is SYGVKD. CDR3 size: 14 residues. The CDR3 nucleotides are TGTGCCATCAGTGGTGGACAGGGCCAAGAGACCCAGTACTTC. As protein: CAISGGQGQETQYF.

The chain combines TRBV2 with TRBJ2-7; 7 bases line up with TRBD1. J was trimmed by 4 bases and V by 4 bases; bases with no gene match: 1. CDR1 SNHLY and CDR2 FYNNEI come from the germline V gene. CDR3 length: 12 amino acids. The DNA for the CDR3 is TGTGCCAGCAGTGCCAGGGGGTACGAGCAGTACTTC. Protein: CASSARGYEQYF.

The chain carries TRBV5-1 and TRBJ2-1; TRBD2 aligns across 7 bases. Germline V lookup: CDR1 SGHRS, CDR2 YFSETQ. The CDR3 is 16 residues long. V lost 4 bases to trimming and J lost 7 bases; unmatched junction nucleotides: 14. CDR3 loop: CASSANEDGGRNEQFF. The CDR3 DNA sequence: TGCGCCAGCAGCGCGAATGAAGACGGGGGGAGGAATGAGCAGTTCTTC.

The chain is built from TRBV2 and TRBJ1-5; 7 bases fit TRBD1. Trimming removed 3 bases from V and 2 bases from J; junction bases left unmatched: 7. Germline V gene sequence: CDR1 SNHLY, CDR2 FYNNEI. This CDR3 has 16 amino acids. CDR3 sequence reads: CASSDPTGARNQPQHF. The CDR3 DNA is TGTGCCAGCAGTGATCCAACAGGGGCGCGCAATCAGCCCCAGCATTTT.

This chain's CDR3 is CASKGGGGLSNQPQHF. The CDR3 DNA is TGTGCCAGTAAGGGGGGAGGGGGGCTAAGCAATCAGCCCCAGCATTTT. This chain links TRBV19 with TRBJ1-5; D possibly corresponds to TRBD1 (6 bases). The V gene lost 7 bases and the J gene lost 1 base, with 17 bases spanning the gap. Germline CDR1 and CDR2: LNHDA and SQIVND (reference sequence). CDR3 length: 16 amino acids.

This chain links TRBV5-1 with TRBJ2-3; 8 bases line up with TRBD1. Losses at the gene ends were 2 bases for V and 6 bases for J; bases not matched to a gene: 5. This CDR3 region has 14 residues. CDR1 SGHRS and CDR2 YFSETQ come from the germline V gene. The CDR3: CASSLQGGMDTQYF. The DNA of the CDR3 is TGCGCCAGCAGCTTACAGGGGGGCATGGATACGCAGTATTTT.

This clone was recorded only once. CDR3 protein: CASSYSRQGNYGYTF. The CDR3 DNA sequence: TGTGCCAGCAGTTACTCGAGACAGGGAAACTATGGCTACACCTTC. The genes are TRBV6-5 and TRBJ1-2; 7 positions match TRBD1. There are 15 residues in the CDR3. In germline, CDR1 is MNHEY, CDR2 SVGAGI. The V and J ends lost 0 bases and 2 bases, in that order; junction bases with no gene match: 3.

The CDR3, as DNA: TGTGCCAGCAGTGGGGGGATATCCTATAATTCACCCCTCCACTTT. This codes for CASSGGISYNSPLHF. The V gene is TRBV2, the J gene TRBJ1-6; maybe TRBD1 (5 bases). CDR1 and CDR2 from the germline V gene are SNHLY and FYNNEI. V was trimmed by 4 bases and J by 1 base, leaving 8 bases between them. CDR3 size: 15 residues.

The genes are TRBV18 and TRBJ1-5; 9 bases line up with TRBD1. The CDR3 contains 15 residues. J gave up 4 bases and V 4 bases, and 5 bases lay outside the gene matches. Per germline, CDR1 KGHSH and CDR2 LQKENI. The CDR3, as DNA: TGTGCCAGCTCACTTACAGGGGGCGAAAATCAGCCCCAGCATTTT. This codes for CASSLTGGENQPQHF.

The rearrangement uses TRBV5-1 and TRBJ1-1, with 10 bases fitting TRBD1. J was trimmed by 5 bases and V by 4 bases; bases with no gene match: 5. Looked up from germline, CDR1 is SGHRS and CDR2 is YFSETQ. This CDR3 has 14 residues. CDR3: CASSPGTGETEAFF. DNA for the CDR3: TGCGCCAGCAGCCCAGGGACAGGGGAAACTGAAGCTTTCTTT. The full variable domain, rest sourced from reference TRBV5-1 and TRBJ1-1, is KAGVTQTPRYLIKTRGQQVTLSCSPISGHRSVSWYQQTPGQGLQFLFEYFSETQRNKGNFPGRFSGRQFSNSRSEMNVSTLELGDSALYLCASSPGTGETEAFFGQGTRLTVV.

This clone was recorded only once. The chain employs TRBV9 and TRBJ2-3, with 9 positions matching TRBD1. The CDR3 covers 16 residues. Germline CDR1 SGDLS, CDR2 YYNGEE. The J segment lost 0 bases and the V segment lost 3 bases, leaving 5 bases of the junction unmatched. The CDR3 DNA sequence: TGTGCCAGCAGCGATACCGGGACAGGGAGCACAGATACGCAGTATTTT. This codes for CASSDTGTGSTDTQYF.

The chain links TRBV13 to TRBJ2-1; 13 bases line up with TRBD2. The V segment lost 0 bases and the J segment 9 bases; nucleotides outside the gene matches: 2. The CDR3 totals 15 residues. Germline V gene lookup returns CDR1 PRHDT and CDR2 FYEKMQ (reference sequence). The CDR3 sequence is CASSLGGLAGAEQFF. The CDR3 DNA reads TGTGCCAGCAGCTTAGGCGGACTAGCGGGAGCTGAGCAGTTCTTC.

The rearrangement uses TRBV28 and TRBJ2-2; TRBD1 is a possible D gene (5 bases). The CDR3 contains 15 residues. Germline V gene data show CDR1 as MDHEN and CDR2 as SYDVKM. V was shortened by 2 bases and J by 1 base, with 8 bases between the two germline ends. CDR3 bases: TGTGCCAGCAGTTTAGGCAGGGAGAACACCGGGGAGCTGTTTTTT. Translated, it gives CASSLGRENTGELFF.

This chain links TRBV5-1 with TRBJ2-6; 7 bases match TRBD1. The CDR3 consists of 19 residues. Per germline, CDR1 SGHRS and CDR2 YFSETQ. V dropped 3 bases and J dropped 2; count of bases not matched to a gene: 14. Here the CDR3 reads CASSSTDRVGRTGANVLTF. For the CDR3, the DNA is TGCGCCAGCAGCTCGACTGACAGGGTAGGCCGCACTGGGGCCAACGTCCTGACTTTC.

The chain recombines TRBV19 with TRBJ1-5; TRBD1 is a possible D gene (5 bases). The germline V and J ends were trimmed by 7 bases and 0 bases, with 13 bases remaining between them. CDR1 is LNHDA, CDR2 SQIVND, per germline (reference sequence). This CDR3 has 15 amino acids. The CDR3 DNA sequence: TGTGCCAGTACGGGTAAGGGGTATAGCAATCAGCCCCAGCATTTT. It is translated as CASTGKGYSNQPQHF.

Only a few counts were recorded for this clone. This chain uses TRBV29-1 with TRBJ2-7, with D perhaps matching TRBD1 or TRBD2 (6 bases each). V was cut by 4 bases and J by 3 bases, with 16 bases left in between. The CDR3 runs to 14 residues. The germline CDR1 and CDR2 sequences are SQVTM and ANQGSEA. CDR3 in amino acids: CSVVGAGGGYEQYF. The CDR3 nucleotides read TGCAGCGTTGTGGGGGCTGGGGGAGGCTACGAGCAGTACTTC.

J is TRBJ2-2 and V is TRBV5-1; TRBD2 is a possible D gene (5 bases). CDR1 SGHRS and CDR2 YFSETQ come from the germline V gene. The CDR3 has 16 amino acids. Between the trimmed V and J ends, which lost 0 bases and 0 bases, there was a span of 9 bases. CDR3 loop: CASSLAPGSNTGELFF. DNA for the CDR3: TGCGCCAGCAGCTTGGCCCCGGGGTCGAACACCGGGGAGCTGTTTTTT.

The chain combines TRBV9 with TRBJ2-2, with D unclear. The CDR3 covers 14 residues. The V and J ends lost 3 bases and 0 bases respectively, with 6 bases between them. The germline V gene encodes CDR1 SGDLS and CDR2 YYNGEE. Written as DNA, the CDR3 is TGTGCCAGCAGCGATCGATCGAACACCGGGGAGCTGTTTTTT. Translation gives CASSDRSNTGELFF. The entire variable domain, with the rest obtained from reference TRBV9 and TRBJ2-2, is as follows: DSGVTQTPKHLITATGQRVTLRCSPRSGDLSVYWYQQSLDQGLQFLIQYYNGEERAKGNILERFSAQQFPDLHSELNLSSLELGDSALYFCASSDRSNTGELFFGEGSRLTVL.

The gene calls are TRBV13 and TRBJ2-1; the D is unclear. The germline V and J ends were trimmed by 5 bases and 3 bases, with 8 bases remaining between them. The germline V gene has CDR1 PRHDT and CDR2 FYEKMQ (reference sequence). The length of the CDR3 is 13 residues. The CDR3 nucleotides read TGTGCCAGCAGCCCCCGGAACTACAATGAGCAGTTCTTC. This encodes CASSPRNYNEQFF.

CDR3 sequence: CASSLAGGAYNEQFF. The CDR3 DNA reads TGTGCCAGCAGCTTAGCGGGGGGGGCCTACAATGAGCAGTTCTTC. V usage is TRBV7-2 and J usage is TRBJ2-1; 7 nucleotides match TRBD2. This CDR3 region has 15 residues. CDR1 and CDR2 from the germline V gene are SGHTA and FQGNSA. V shed 0 bases, J shed 2 bases, and the junction held 1 base outside the gene matches.